This paragraph reports one T cell receptor beta chain. Its antigen is not known. This CDR3 is built from 14 residues. Germline lookup yields CDR1 SGHTS and CDR2 YDEGEE. V was shortened by 4 bases and J by 10 bases, with 15 bases between the two germline ends. At a deep level, the assay was run. As processed by the authors: Junction-only immunoSEQ data arrived without quality scores, meaning filtering differed. Only in-frame clones appear in the TCRdb table, and some are missing; sequencing was by immunoSEQ multiplex PCR. The V and J calls and clone size were taken over from that table, and D and trimming were inferred from the DNA. The sample shows some 2 million clones, just under 95% of them seen only once. The data originate from a study of shared clonotypes between healthy human individuals. The study's findings and limits: With a few donors compared, approximately 5% of naive CD4 clonotypes were shared.

Positively selected for CCR7, the CD45RO-negative cells used as naive CD8 cells excluded terminally differentiated effector memory CD45RA+ cells. Donors, without exception, were Caucasian adults residing in Nashville, Tennessee. The material sequenced was naive CD8+ T cells sorted from blood. The rearrangement links TRBV5-8 to TRBJ1-6, with a weak D call TRBD1 (5 bases). The origin of this receptor is a man aged 18-30 years in good health. CDR3 region: CASSLEVGGSPLHF. In DNA form, the CDR3 reads TGTGCCAGCAGCCTGGAGGTGGGGGGATCACCCCTCCACTTT.